This entry lists 30 T cell receptor beta chains sequenced from one sample in a study of T-cell memory formation after mild COVID-19. Each CDR3 protein gets one entry after TCRdb re-called the 5' RACE reads with MiXCR. The table records a few hundred thousand distinct CDR3 sequences, around 15% of them present only once. The sample comprised PBMCs or a T cell subset sorted from them (not recorded which). The receptor source for this set is a man aged 18 to 30 who had mild COVID-19 (a few samples of this study predate the infection). Cell type and time point are not known.

The CDR3 sequence: CASSLIGTTSTDTQYF. CDR3 in DNA: TGTGCCAGCAGCTTAATCGGGACGACTAGCACAGATACGCAGTATTTT. The gene calls are TRBV7-9 and TRBJ2-3; D could derive from TRBD1 or TRBD2 (5 bases each). The CDR3 spans 16 residues. Germline lookup yields CDR1 SEHNR and CDR2 FQNEAQ (reference sequence). V was trimmed by 2 bases and J by 0 bases, leaving 12 bases between them.

This clonotype was seen more than once but under ten times. This chain uses TRBV29-1 with TRBJ2-5, with 10 positions matching TRBD1. Per germline, CDR1 SQVTM and CDR2 ANQGSEA. This CDR3 has 14 amino acids. The junction had 11 bases not matched to a gene; V was cut back by 8 bases and J by 5 bases. The CDR3: CSSRRDRGLETQYF. DNA for the CDR3: TGCAGCTCTAGGAGAGACAGGGGGCTTGAGACCCAGTACTTC.

This sequence joins TRBV2 and TRBJ1-2; the D is unclear. In germline, CDR1 is SNHLY, CDR2 FYNNEI. V was clipped by 4 bases and J by 3 bases, with 18 bases between them. This CDR3 contains 16 residues. The CDR3 sequence: CASSGGPPLAHYGYTF. For the CDR3, the DNA is TGTGCCAGCAGTGGAGGACCCCCGTTGGCTCACTATGGCTACACCTTC. Full variable domain (missing parts from reference TRBV2 and TRBJ1-2): EPEVTQTPSHQVTQMGQEVILRCVPISNHLYFYWYRQILGQKVEFLVSFYNNEISEKSEIFDDQFSVERPDGSNFTLKIRSTKLEDSAMYFCASSGGPPLAHYGYTFGSGTRLTVV.

There are many counts of this clonotype. CDR3 loop: CSVEGSTQNYGYTF. CDR3 sequence (DNA): TGCAGCGTTGAAGGTTCGACACAGAACTATGGCTACACCTTC. The V call is TRBV29-1, the J call TRBJ1-2; D not certain. CDR3 length: 14 amino acids. The germline V gene encodes CDR1 SQVTM and CDR2 ANQGSEA. V was trimmed by 1 base and J by 2 bases, leaving 11 bases between them.

The chain combines TRBV27 with TRBJ1-1, with D perhaps matching TRBD1 (6 bases). V shed 3 bases and J shed 6 bases, with 11 bases lying between them. Germline V gene lookup returns CDR1 MNHEY and CDR2 SMNVEV (reference sequence). This CDR3 contains 13 residues. The CDR3 bases are TGTGCCAGCAGTTTCGTCAGGGGCGCTGAAGCTTTCTTT. Protein sequence: CASSFVRGAEAFF.

The sample holds a few counts of this clonotype. The chain links TRBV6-2 or TRBV6-3 to TRBJ1-1; D uncertain. Trimming pared 0 bases from V and 5 bases from J, leaving 4 bases between. Per the germline V gene, CDR1 is MNHEY and CDR2 is SVGEGT. The CDR3 is 12 residues long. Here the CDR3 DNA reads TGTGCCAGCAGTTACTCGATTACTGAAGCTTTCTTT. It yields the protein CASSYSITEAFF.

This chain links TRBV4-1 with TRBJ2-6; no clear D gene. V gave up 3 bases and J gave up 4 bases, with 16 bases separating them. Looked up from germline, CDR1 is MGHRA and CDR2 is YSYEKL. This CDR3 comprises 17 residues. CDR3 in DNA: TGCGCCAGCAGCCAGAGATTTACGCCGTCCGGGGCCAACGTCCTGACTTTC. Translation gives CASSQRFTPSGANVLTF.

V and J are TRBV27 and TRBJ1-5; D is unresolved. V was clipped by 0 bases and J by 7 bases, with 7 bases between them. Germline assignment: CDR1 MNHEY and CDR2 SMNVEV (reference sequence). This CDR3 has 13 residues. CDR3 sequence: CASSLSLGQPQHF. The DNA of the CDR3 is TGTGCCAGCAGTTTATCGCTCGGCCAGCCCCAGCATTTT.

The table lists this clonotype with a few counts. The chain links TRBV29-1 to TRBJ2-3, with D possibly TRBD1 on 6 matching bases. The germline gives CDR1 SQVTM, CDR2 ANQGSEA. Trimming took off 4 bases at V and 4 bases at J, with 18 bases between the two ends. The CDR3 covers 15 residues. DNA for the CDR3: TGCAGCGTTGTACAGGGATCGAGTATTGCAGATACGCAGTATTTT. Protein sequence: CSVVQGSSIADTQYF.

The CDR3 here is CASSRVEGDYGYTF. For the CDR3, the DNA is TGCGCCAGCAGCCGAGTTGAGGGGGACTATGGCTACACCTTC. This chain uses TRBV4-1 with TRBJ1-2, with D perhaps matching TRBD1 (6 bases). The CDR3 consists of 14 residues. V lost 4 bases and J 3 bases, leaving 12 bases between the germline ends. Per the germline V gene, CDR1 is MGHRA and CDR2 is YSYEKL.

Only a few counts were recorded for this clonotype. This sequence joins TRBV6-5 and TRBJ2-1; TRBD2 matches at 11 bases. J gave up 4 bases and V 6 bases, and 2 bases lay outside the gene matches. This CDR3 region has 14 residues. Germline values: CDR1 MNHEY, CDR2 SVGAGI. DNA of the CDR3: TGTGCCAGCAGAGGGACTAGCGGATACAATGAGCAGTTCTTC. Its protein is CASRGTSGYNEQFF.

The V call is TRBV6-5, the J call TRBJ1-3; D ambiguous. The ends were cut back, 0 bases at V and 2 bases at J, with 11 bases in the middle. CDR3 length: 16 amino acids. CDR1 MNHEY and CDR2 SVGAGI come from the germline V gene. In DNA form, the CDR3 reads TGTGCCAGCAGTTACTCGCCCGACAATACTGGAAACACCATATATTTT. It codes for CASSYSPDNTGNTIYF.

The sample holds many counts of this clonotype. V and J are TRBV30 and TRBJ2-5, with unresolved D. The germline V gene has CDR1 GTSNPN and CDR2 SVGIG (reference sequence). The CDR3 extends over 13 amino acids. Trimming took off 3 bases at V and 3 bases at J, with 11 bases between the two ends. This CDR3 is CAWRGAAEETQYF. DNA of the CDR3: TGTGCCTGGAGAGGCGCAGCTGAAGAGACCCAGTACTTC.

The chain recombines TRBV11-2 with TRBJ1-1; TRBD1 might be the D (6 bases). The CDR3 is 13 residues long. Germline V lookup: CDR1 SGHAT, CDR2 FQNNGV. Between the trimmed V and J ends, which lost 7 bases and 5 bases, there was a span of 14 bases. The CDR3 region has the DNA TGTGCCAGCACCCTCACAGGGTCGACTGAAGCTTTCTTT. Amino acids: CASTLTGSTEAFF.

This clonotype appeared a few times. The chain couples TRBV7-2 to TRBJ1-6; no definite D call. V lost 1 base and J lost 14, with 12 bases in between. The CDR3 covers 13 residues. From germline, CDR1 is SGHTA and CDR2 FQGNSA. The CDR3 coding sequence is TGTGCCAGCAGCTTAGGTTGGCAGGCGGCCCTCCACTTT. Amino acids: CASSLGWQAALHF.

CDR3 DNA: TGTGCCACCCGACAGGGGGCCGGCAATCAGCCCCAGCATTTT. Translation gives CATRQGAGNQPQHF. V and J are TRBV10-3 and TRBJ1-5, with 10 bases aligning to TRBD1. Germline assignment: CDR1 ENHRY and CDR2 SYGVKD. J was trimmed by 2 bases and V by 10 bases; bases with no gene match: 5. The CDR3 runs to 14 residues.

This clonotype came up many times. The chain uses TRBV7-9 and TRBJ1-1; no definite D call. This CDR3 comprises 13 residues. The germline gives CDR1 SEHNR, CDR2 FQNEAQ (reference sequence). The V end lost 1 base, the J end lost 6 bases, and 9 bases lay between the germline ends. This CDR3 reads CASSLDGGAEAFF. In nucleotides, the CDR3 is TGTGCCAGCAGCTTAGATGGAGGTGCTGAAGCTTTCTTT.

This clonotype was counted only a few times. The V and J genes are TRBV29-1 and TRBJ1-2; D is unclear. V lost 5 bases to trimming and J lost 6 bases, with 10 bases between them. CDR1 is SQVTM and CDR2 is ANQGSEA in the germline V gene. The CDR3 is 11 residues long. This CDR3 reads CSVRGLHGYTF. The CDR3 DNA follows: TGCAGCGTTAGAGGGTTACATGGCTACACCTTC.

The rearrangement joins TRBV28 to TRBJ1-3; D unresolved. The V and J ends lost 7 bases and 4 bases respectively, with 5 bases between them. Germline CDR1 is MDHEN and CDR2 is SYDVKM. This CDR3 has 11 residues. The CDR3, as DNA: TGTGCCAGCATGACCGGAAACACCATATATTTT. This codes for CASMTGNTIYF.

This clonotype has a handful of counts. This sequence joins TRBV19 and TRBJ1-1; D is unresolved. CDR1 is LNHDA, CDR2 SQIVND, per germline (reference sequence). The CDR3 spans 13 residues. The ends were cut back, 5 bases at V and 0 bases at J, with 7 bases in the middle. CDR3 DNA: TGTGCCAGTAGTGGCGGACTGAACACTGAAGCTTTCTTT. This encodes CASSGGLNTEAFF.

CDR3 sequence reads: CASSLQTAYYNSPLHF. The CDR3 region has the DNA TGTGCCAGCAGCCTTCAGACAGCCTATTATAATTCACCCCTCCACTTT. V usage is TRBV6-5 and J usage is TRBJ1-6, with D perhaps TRBD1 (5 bases). The germline V gene encodes CDR1 MNHEY and CDR2 SVGAGI. This CDR3 spans 16 amino acids. The V and J ends lost 6 bases and 4 bases respectively, with 16 bases between them.

The table lists this clonotype with a few counts. DNA of the CDR3: TGTGCCAGCAGCCATCGGGACAGGGCTGAGACCCAGTACTTC. Residues: CASSHRDRAETQYF. The chain couples TRBV7-9 to TRBJ2-5; 9 bases are shared with TRBD1. CDR3 length equals 14 residues. CDR1 and CDR2 from the germline V gene are SEHNR and FQNEAQ (reference sequence). V lost 5 bases and J lost 5; bases outside the gene matches: 6.

The genes are TRBV19 and TRBJ2-7; D ambiguous. V lost 1 base to trimming and J lost 2 bases, with 3 bases between them. This CDR3 has 12 amino acids. Germline V gene lookup returns CDR1 LNHDA and CDR2 SQIVND (reference sequence). The DNA of the CDR3 is TGTGCCAGTAGTATAGTCCCCTACGAGCAGTACTTC. This translates into CASSIVPYEQYF. Looking up the rest from reference TRBV19 and TRBJ2-7 gives the full variable domain: DGGITQSPKYLFRKEGQNVTLSCEQNLNHDAMYWYRQDPGQGLRLIYYSQIVNDFQKGDIAEGYSVSREKKESFPLTVTSAQKNPTAFYLCASSIVPYEQYFGPGTRLTVT.

This clonotype showed up just a few times. The J gene is TRBJ2-7, the V gene TRBV9; 8 bases match TRBD1. The CDR3 contains 18 residues. Germline CDR1 reads SGDLS; CDR2 reads YYNGEE. J was trimmed by 7 bases and V by 4 bases; bases with no gene match: 22. The CDR3 reads CASSPPGTGSHERGEQYF. As DNA, the CDR3 is TGTGCCAGCAGCCCCCCCGGGACAGGCTCACATGAACGCGGGGAGCAGTACTTC.

In its sample, this clonotype was seen a few times. The chain carries TRBV4-3 and TRBJ2-7; the D gene is possibly TRBD1 (6 bases). CDR1 and CDR2 (germline): LGHNA, YSLEER. The CDR3 sequence is 14 residues long. Trimming cost V 0 bases and J 3 bases, with 9 bases left between them. CDR3 nucleotides: TGCGCCAGCAGCCAAGACAGGGGCAACTACGAGCAGTACTTC. As protein: CASSQDRGNYEQYF.

This clonotype was seen more than once but under ten times. The chain is built from TRBV12-3 or TRBV12-4 and TRBJ1-1, with D possibly being TRBD1 (5 bases). The CDR3 has 14 amino acids. Trimming took 5 bases from V and 0 from J, leaving 10 bases between them. The CDR3 coding sequence is TGTGCCAGCAGTGCCCAGACAGTGAACACTGAAGCTTTCTTT. Translation gives CASSAQTVNTEAFF.

The chain carries TRBV7-2 and TRBJ1-2; perhaps TRBD1 as D (6 bases). Trimming pared 4 bases from V and 6 bases from J, leaving 18 bases between. From germline, CDR1 is SGHTA and CDR2 FQGNSA. CDR3 length: 15 residues. CDR3 bases: TGTGCCAGCAGCTCCGGGGGGGCCATCAGTAATGGCTACACCTTC. Its protein is CASSSGGAISNGYTF. Full variable domain (rest looked up from reference TRBV7-2 and TRBJ1-2): GAGVSQSPSNKVTEKGKDVELRCDPISGHTALYWYRQSLGQGLEFLIYFQGNSAPDKSGLPSDRFSAERTGGSVSTLTIQRTQQEDSAVYLCASSSGGAISNGYTFGSGTRLTVV.

The chain is built from TRBV24-1 and TRBJ2-3, with D perhaps TRBD1 or TRBD2 (6 bases each). The ends were cut back, 8 bases at V and 0 bases at J, with 20 bases in the middle. The CDR3 sequence is 17 residues long. CDR1 and CDR2 (germline): KGHDR, SFDVKD. The DNA of the CDR3 is TGTGCCACCAACGGGGGCGCCGCCACAGTTAGCACAGATACGCAGTATTTT. Protein: CATNGGAATVSTDTQYF.

This clonotype was seen ten or more times. The CDR3 DNA follows: TGTGCCAGCAGTTATACCGGGGCAGGCGAGCAGTACTTC. Residues: CASSYTGAGEQYF. The chain is built from TRBV6-6 and TRBJ2-7; TRBD1 or TRBD2 may be the D gene (5 bases each). The CDR3 runs to 13 residues. V lost 3 bases to trimming and J lost 6 bases, with 12 bases between them. Germline assignment: CDR1 MNHNY and CDR2 SVGAGI (reference sequence).

The chain combines TRBV7-2 with TRBJ2-7; 10 bases are shared with TRBD1. Germline lookup yields CDR1 SGHTA and CDR2 FQGNSA. The CDR3 loop spans 15 amino acids. V was clipped by 5 bases and J by 2 bases; unmatched bases: 6. The CDR3 sequence: CASSKRGTGAYEQYF. The DNA for the CDR3 is TGTGCCAGCAGCAAAAGAGGGACAGGGGCCTACGAGCAGTACTTC.